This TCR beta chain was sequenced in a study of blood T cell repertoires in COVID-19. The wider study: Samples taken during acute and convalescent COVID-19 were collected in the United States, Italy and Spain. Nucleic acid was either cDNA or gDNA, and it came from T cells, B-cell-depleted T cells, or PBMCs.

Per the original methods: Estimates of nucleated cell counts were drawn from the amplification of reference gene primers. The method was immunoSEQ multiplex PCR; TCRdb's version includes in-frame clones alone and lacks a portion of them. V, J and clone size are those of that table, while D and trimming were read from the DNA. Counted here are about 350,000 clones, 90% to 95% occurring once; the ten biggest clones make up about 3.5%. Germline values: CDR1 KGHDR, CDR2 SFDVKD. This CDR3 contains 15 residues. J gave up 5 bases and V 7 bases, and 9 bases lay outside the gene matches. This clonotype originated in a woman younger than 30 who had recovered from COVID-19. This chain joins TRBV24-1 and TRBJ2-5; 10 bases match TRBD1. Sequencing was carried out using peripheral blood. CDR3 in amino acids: CATRTPTGGKETQYF. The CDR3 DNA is TGTGCCACCAGAACTCCGACAGGGGGCAAGGAGACCCAGTACTTC.